This T cell receptor beta chain emerged from a study of CD8 T cells in Susac syndrome. Study conclusions and caveats: In Susac syndrome, the CD4+ T cell repertoires did not show clonal expansion. In its TCR sequencing and HLA analysis, the study acknowledged that the number of individuals was relatively small.

An amount of RNA that ranged from roughly 0.5 to 1 ug was reverse transcribed with random hexamers. TCRdb used MiXCR to reprocess the immunoSEQ multiplex PCR reads, holding one entry per CDR3 protein. The sample comprises around 110,000 distinct CDR3 sequences, under 96% of which are singletons, and less than 0.15% rests with the top ten. A note on this clonotype: The antigen remains unidentified.

Germline V gene lookup returns CDR1 MGHRA and CDR2 YSYEKL. This CDR3 spans 17 amino acids. The ends lost 1 base at V and 3 bases at J; junction bases unmatched: 5. This clonotype was sampled from a human donor with Susac syndrome. The sequenced sample was CD4+ T cells from PBMCs. This chain joins TRBV4-1 and TRBJ2-6; 8 positions agree with TRBD1. The CDR3 loop is CASSQVSGGYGANVLTF. In DNA form, the CDR3 reads TGCGCCAGCAGCCAAGTGTCAGGGGGCTATGGGGCCAACGTCCTGACTTTC.